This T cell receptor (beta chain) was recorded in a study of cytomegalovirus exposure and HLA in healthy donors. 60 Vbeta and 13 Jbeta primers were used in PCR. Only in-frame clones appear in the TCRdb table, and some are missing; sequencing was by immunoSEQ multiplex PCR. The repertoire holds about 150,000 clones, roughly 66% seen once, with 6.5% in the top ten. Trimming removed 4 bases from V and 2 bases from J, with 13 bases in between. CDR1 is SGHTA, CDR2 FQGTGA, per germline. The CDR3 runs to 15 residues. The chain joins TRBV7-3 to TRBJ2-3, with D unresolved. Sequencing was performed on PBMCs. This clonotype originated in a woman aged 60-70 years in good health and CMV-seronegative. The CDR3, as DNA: TGTGCCAGCAGCTCCCGGAAAGGAGACACAGATACGCAGTATTTT. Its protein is CASSSRKGDTDTQYF.